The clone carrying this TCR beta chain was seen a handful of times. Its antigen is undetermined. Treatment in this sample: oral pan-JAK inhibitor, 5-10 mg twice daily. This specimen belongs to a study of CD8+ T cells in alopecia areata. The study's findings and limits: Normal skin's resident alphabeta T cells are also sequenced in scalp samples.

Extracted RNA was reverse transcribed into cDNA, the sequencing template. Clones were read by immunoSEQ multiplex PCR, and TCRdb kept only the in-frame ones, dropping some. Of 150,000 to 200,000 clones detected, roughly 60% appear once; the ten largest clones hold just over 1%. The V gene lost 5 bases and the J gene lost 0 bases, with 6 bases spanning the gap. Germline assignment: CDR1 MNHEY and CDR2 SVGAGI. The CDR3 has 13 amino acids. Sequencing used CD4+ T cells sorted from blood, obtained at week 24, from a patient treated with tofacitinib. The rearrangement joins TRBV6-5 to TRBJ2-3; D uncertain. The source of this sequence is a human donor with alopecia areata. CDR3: CASSRLSTDTQYF. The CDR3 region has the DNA TGTGCCAGCAGTCGGTTGAGCACAGATACGCAGTATTTT.